Listed here are 15 T cell receptor beta chains from one sample, sequenced in a study of blood T cells in healthy people across ages. Primed by a sample-barcoded 5' primer and a J-beta primer mix, a second PCR proceeded for about 6 to 12 cycles. Each CDR3 protein gets one entry after TCRdb re-called the 5' RACE reads with MiXCR. The table includes around 600,000 distinct CDR3 sequences, roughly 48% detected once. The source material was blood. The origin of the receptors is a man older than 75 in good health.

The V and J genes are TRBV6-5 and TRBJ1-1; TRBD1 is a possible D gene (6 bases). CDR3 size: 14 residues. The germline V gene has CDR1 MNHEY and CDR2 SVGAGI. Between the trimmed V and J ends, which lost 8 bases and 11 bases, there was a span of 24 bases. The CDR3 reads CASRLGGQVERAFF. As DNA, the CDR3 is TGTGCCAGCCGGTTAGGGGGGCAGGTTGAGAGGGCTTTCTTT.

This clonotype appeared a single time. A read error is possible here, since a much larger clone lies one base away. The chain couples TRBV5-1 to TRBJ2-1; 7 bases fit TRBD1. Trimming cost V 3 bases and J 1 base; bases outside gene matches: 1. Germline lookup yields CDR1 SGHRS and CDR2 YFSETQ. This CDR3 contains 14 residues. The CDR3 DNA sequence: TGCGCCAGCAGCTGGGGACAGTCCTACAATGAGCAGTTCTTC. Encoded protein: CASSWGQSYNEQFF.

This chain links TRBV3-1 with TRBJ1-2, with 7 positions matching TRBD1. V lost 0 bases to trimming and J lost 7 bases; unmatched junction nucleotides: 5. The CDR3 spans 14 residues. Germline V gene lookup returns CDR1 LGHDT and CDR2 YNNKEL (reference sequence). The CDR3 coding sequence is TGTGCCAGCAGCCAAGATAGGACAGGCTTTGGCTACACCTTC. It is translated as CASSQDRTGFGYTF. Full variable domain (missing parts from reference TRBV3-1 and TRBJ1-2): DTAVSQTPKYLVTQMGNDKSIKCEQNLGHDTMYWYKQDSKKFLKIMFSYNNKELIINETVPNRFSPKSPDKAHLNLHINSLELGDSAVYFCASSQDRTGFGYTFGSGTRLTVV.

This clonotype has more than one count but fewer than ten. The rearrangement links TRBV29-1 to TRBJ2-7; 9 bases are shared with TRBD1. The CDR3 has 15 amino acids. The germline gives CDR1 SQVTM, CDR2 ANQGSEA. With 3 bases clipped from V and 5 bases from J, the junction kept 11 bases outside the gene matches. CDR3 residues: CSVDPTGGAGNEQYF. Written as DNA, the CDR3 is TGCAGCGTTGATCCCACAGGGGGCGCGGGCAACGAGCAGTACTTC.

This clonotype was seen only a few times. This chain connects TRBV2 to TRBJ2-3; D perhaps matches TRBD1 (5 bases). Germline V CDR1 and CDR2: SNHLY, FYNNEI. With 2 bases removed from V and 2 bases from J, the gap between germline ends came to 11 bases. The CDR3 sequence is 15 residues long. CDR3 region: CASSERTLVTDTQYF. DNA for the CDR3: TGTGCCAGCAGTGAAAGGACACTCGTCACAGATACGCAGTATTTT.

The chain recombines TRBV28 with TRBJ2-3; D is ambiguous. Germline CDR1 reads MDHEN; CDR2 reads SYDVKM. The CDR3 covers 13 residues. V lost 3 bases and J lost 14, with 18 bases in between. The CDR3, as DNA: TGTGCCAGCAGTTTTAGGGCCTTCCCCGGCGGGTATTTT. Protein product: CASSFRAFPGGYF. The full variable domain, rest sourced from reference TRBV28 and TRBJ2-3, is DVKVTQSSRYLVKRTGEKVFLECVQDMDHENMFWYRQDPGLGLRLIYFSYDVKMKEKGDIPEGYSVSREKKERFSLILESASTNQTSMYLCASSFRAFPGGYFGPGTRLTVL.

The J gene is TRBJ1-1, the V gene TRBV7-2, with 8 nucleotides matching TRBD1. Germline assignment: CDR1 SGHTA and CDR2 FQGNSA. V trimming: 2 bases; J trimming: 5 bases; junction bases outside the gene matches: 4. The CDR3 is made up of 14 amino acids. Here the CDR3 reads CASSLQGAPTEAFF. CDR3 in DNA: TGTGCCAGCAGCTTACAGGGGGCGCCGACTGAAGCTTTCTTT.

In this sample, this clonotype turned up once. This chain links TRBV9 with TRBJ2-4, with TRBD1 identical over 8 bases. The V segment lost 3 bases and the J segment 6 bases; nucleotides outside the gene matches: 5. Germline values: CDR1 SGDLS, CDR2 YYNGEE. The CDR3 is made up of 14 amino acids. Written as DNA, the CDR3 is TGTGCCAGCAGCGGCAGGGGGCAGGGAAACATTCAGTACTTC. Translated: CASSGRGQGNIQYF.

In DNA, the CDR3 is TGTGCCACCAGCCGTGAAACGGGGGGCTCCTACAATGAGCAGTTCTTC. This gives the protein CATSRETGGSYNEQFF. The rearrangement links TRBV15 to TRBJ2-1; 7 bases agree with TRBD2. The junction had 7 bases not matched to a gene; V was cut back by 5 bases and J by 0 bases. The CDR3 is made up of 16 amino acids. Germline CDR1 and CDR2: LNHNV and YYDKDF (reference sequence).

This clonotype was found many times. DNA of the CDR3: TGTGCCAGCAGCTCGACGGACAGGGGATCGCCCCAGCATTTT. This sequence encodes CASSSTDRGSPQHF. This rearrangement joins TRBV7-9 to TRBJ1-5, with 9 nucleotides matching TRBD1. V shed 4 bases, J shed 9 bases, and the junction held 7 bases outside the gene matches. Germline lookup yields CDR1 SEHNR and CDR2 FQNEAQ (reference sequence). The CDR3 has 14 amino acids.

This sequence joins TRBV20-1 and TRBJ2-1; 9 bases map to TRBD2. The CDR3 spans 13 residues. Looked up from germline, CDR1 is DFQATT and CDR2 is SNEGSKA (reference sequence). V shed 6 bases and J 8 bases; nucleotides not matched to a gene: 8. CDR3 protein: CSALGASGDEQFF. Written as DNA, the CDR3 is TGCAGTGCCCTGGGGGCTAGCGGGGATGAGCAGTTCTTC.

A remark on this clonotype: Since a much larger clone is just one base distant, this may be a read error. The chain joins TRBV6-5 to TRBJ2-7; the match to TRBD2 covers 7 bases. J gave up 7 bases and V 0 bases, and 6 bases lay outside the gene matches. This CDR3 comprises 14 residues. Germline lookup yields CDR1 MNHEY and CDR2 SVGAGI. Here the CDR3 DNA reads TGTGCCAGCAGTTACTCCCGACTAGCACATGAGCAGTACTTC. Translation: CASSYSRLAHEQYF.

This rearrangement joins TRBV27 to TRBJ2-6; D gene unclear. The V end was cut by 6 bases, the J end by 0 bases, with 6 bases between. The CDR3 extends over 14 amino acids. Germline V lookup: CDR1 MNHEY, CDR2 SMNVEV (reference sequence). Written as DNA, the CDR3 is TGTGCCAGCAGGGCTTTCTCTGGGGCCAACGTCCTGACTTTC. This gives the protein CASRAFSGANVLTF. Combining the CDR3 with reference TRBV27 and TRBJ2-6 gives the whole variable domain EAQVTQNPRYLITVTGKKLTVTCSQNMNHEYMSWYRQDPGLGLRQIYYSMNVEVTDKGDVPEGYKVSRKEKRNFPLILESPSPNQTSLYFCASRAFSGANVLTFGAGSRLTVL.

The chain carries TRBV4-1 and TRBJ1-4; 9 positions agree with TRBD1. V trimming: 4 bases; J trimming: 4 bases; junction bases outside the gene matches: 4. CDR1 and CDR2 (germline): MGHRA, YSYEKL. The CDR3 is made up of 15 amino acids. CDR3 sequence: CASSLGQGSNEKLFF. DNA for the CDR3: TGCGCCAGCAGCCTGGGACAGGGTAGTAATGAAAAACTGTTTTTT.

The chain uses TRBV7-3 and TRBJ1-1; 7 bases are a match to TRBD1. Trimming cost V 4 bases and J 4 bases; bases outside gene matches: 9. Germline V gives CDR1 SGHTA, CDR2 FQGTGA. CDR3 length equals 15 residues. The CDR3 DNA is TGTGCCAGCAGCTCCACAGGGGATGGGACCACTGAAGCTTTCTTT. Protein: CASSSTGDGTTEAFF.